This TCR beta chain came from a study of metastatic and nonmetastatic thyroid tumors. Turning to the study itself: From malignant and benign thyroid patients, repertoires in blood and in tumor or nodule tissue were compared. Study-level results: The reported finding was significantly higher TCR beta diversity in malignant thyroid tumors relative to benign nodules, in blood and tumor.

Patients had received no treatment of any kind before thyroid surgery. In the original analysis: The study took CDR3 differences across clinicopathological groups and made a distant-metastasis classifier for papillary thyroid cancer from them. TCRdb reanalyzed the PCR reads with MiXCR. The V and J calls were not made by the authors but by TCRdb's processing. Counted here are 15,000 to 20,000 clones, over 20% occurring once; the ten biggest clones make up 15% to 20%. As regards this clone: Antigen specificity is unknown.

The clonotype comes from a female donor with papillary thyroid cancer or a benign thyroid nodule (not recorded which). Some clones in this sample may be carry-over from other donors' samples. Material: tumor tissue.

DNA for the CDR3: TGTGCCAGCAGCTTGACTGGGGCAGGGGGCTCCTACGAGCAGTACTTC. As protein: CASSLTGAGGSYEQYF. The chain is built from TRBV5-5 and TRBJ2-7, with 7 bases identical to TRBD1. Germline values: CDR1 SGHKS, CDR2 YYEKEE (reference sequence). J was trimmed by 0 bases and V by 1 base; bases with no gene match: 7. This CDR3 contains 16 residues.